This TCR beta chain was profiled in a study of patients and donors after allogeneic stem cell transplantation. TCRdb used MiXCR to reprocess the RT-PCR reads, holding one entry per CDR3 protein. The sample consists of about 24,000 distinct CDR3 sequences, 40% to 45% of them appearing once. The sequence was collected from a human donor who was either an allogeneic HSCT recipient or a stem cell or donor lymphocyte infusion donor (not recorded which). It is not recorded whose cells these are; they may come from a transplant donor. Sequencing was performed on blood, either unsorted or a sorted T cell fraction (not recorded which).

The CDR3 sequence is CAIRRRGGNTDTQYF. Here the CDR3 DNA reads TGTGCCATCAGAAGGAGGGGAGGGAATACAGATACGCAGTATTTT. This chain joins TRBV10-3 and TRBJ2-3; 7 positions match TRBD2. The length of the CDR3 is 15 residues. The V gene end was trimmed by 6 bases and the J gene end by 3 bases; junction bases not matched to a gene: 9. Germline CDR1 is ENHRY and CDR2 is SYGVKD.